One sample yielded the 20 T cell receptor beta chains listed below, sequenced in a study of patients and donors after allogeneic stem cell transplantation (dated by TCRdb to the early 2020s). Library preparation used RT-PCR. TCRdb records NextSeq 550 as the sequencer. TCRdb took the public reads, trimmed them with fastp at Q25, ran MiXCR for clone calling and kept in-frame beta chains. Duplicate CDR3 protein sequences are folded into a single record with the most common DNA and genes. Present in this sample are 900,000 to 1,000,000 distinct CDR3 sequences, 18% of which were seen just once. The top ten clones comprise roughly 6% of the sample. Sequencing was performed on blood, either unsorted or a sorted T cell fraction (not recorded which). These receptors all come from a human donor who was either an allogeneic HSCT recipient or a stem cell or donor lymphocyte infusion donor (not recorded which). It is not recorded whose cells these are; they may come from a transplant donor.

This clonotype was counted between two and nine times. The J gene is TRBJ1-1, the V gene TRBV29-1, with D tentatively TRBD1 (5 bases). CDR3 size: 12 residues. The V gene's germline CDR1 is SQVTM and CDR2 ANQGSEA. V dropped 3 bases and J dropped 7 bases, with 12 bases sitting between them. In nucleotides, the CDR3 is TGCAGCGTTGACGCGGGGGAGGGTGAAGCTTTCTTT. This encodes CSVDAGEGEAFF.

In its sample, this clonotype was seen a few times. V and J are TRBV27 and TRBJ2-5; TRBD2 aligns across 10 bases. The trim removed 1 base at V and 5 bases at J, leaving 10 bases unmatched. Germline CDR1 is MNHEY and CDR2 is SMNVEV (reference sequence). The length of the CDR3 is 17 residues. CDR3 coding DNA: TGTGCCAGCAGTTTATTCGGTCTAGCGGGAGAGGGGGAGACCCAGTACTTC. Translation: CASSLFGLAGEGETQYF.

This clonotype was detected many times. The chain has TRBV12-3 or TRBV12-4 and TRBJ2-7; 7 bases line up with TRBD1. The junction had 2 bases not matched to a gene; V was cut back by 1 base and J by 2 bases. The CDR3 sequence is 14 residues long. The CDR3 loop is CASSLGQGPYEQYF. CDR3 sequence (DNA): TGTGCCAGCAGTTTAGGACAGGGTCCCTACGAGCAGTACTTC.

The gene calls are TRBV6-1 and TRBJ1-1; D not certain. This CDR3 comprises 17 residues. The V gene's germline CDR1 is MNHNS and CDR2 SASEGT. V was clipped by 6 bases and J by 1 base, with 21 bases between them. CDR3 region: CASSPPPHRRRNTEAFF. The CDR3 DNA follows: TGTGCCAGCAGCCCCCCACCCCACCGACGGAGGAACACTGAAGCTTTCTTT.

The chain carries TRBV20-1 and TRBJ2-7, with D perhaps TRBD1 (5 bases). This CDR3 has 15 residues. Per germline, CDR1 DFQATT and CDR2 SNEGSKA (reference sequence). Trimming shortened V by 0 bases and J by 1 base, and 13 bases separated the two germline ends. CDR3 protein: CSARDTVRVSYEQYF. In DNA, the CDR3 is TGCAGTGCTAGAGATACGGTCAGGGTTTCCTACGAGCAGTACTTC.

Only a few counts were recorded for this clonotype. This sequence joins TRBV3-1 and TRBJ2-3; a weak D match, TRBD2 (5 bases). Germline CDR1 and CDR2: LGHDT and YNNKEL (reference sequence). V dropped 5 bases and J dropped 3 bases, with 15 bases sitting between them. This CDR3 is built from 15 residues. The CDR3 DNA sequence: TGTGCCAGCAGCTACAGACTCCCGGGGACAGATACGCAGTATTTT. Its translation: CASSYRLPGTDTQYF.

This clonotype was found a few times. This chain links TRBV11-2 with TRBJ2-3; D is possibly TRBD1 (6 bases). V was shortened by 1 base and J by 9 bases, with 14 bases between the two germline ends. Germline CDR1 reads SGHAT; CDR2 reads FQNNGV. CDR3 length equals 14 residues. In nucleotides, the CDR3 is TGTGCCAGCAGCTTAGTCCGGACAGCCGCAACGCAGTATTTT. Protein product: CASSLVRTAATQYF.

This clonotype was recorded a few times. The chain uses TRBV20-1 and TRBJ1-4; possibly TRBD1 for D (5 bases). Trimming took off 2 bases at V and 1 base at J, with 23 bases between the two ends. Germline CDR1 and CDR2: DFQATT and SNEGSKA (reference sequence). The CDR3 runs to 19 residues. The CDR3 sequence is CSARNPGPIFGRTNEKLFF. CDR3 coding DNA: TGCAGTGCTAGAAATCCGGGACCCATTTTTGGTCGAACTAATGAAAAACTGTTTTTT.

V and J are TRBV25-1 and TRBJ1-2, with 9 bases lining up with TRBD1. Germline CDR1 is MGHDK and CDR2 is SYGVNS. Unmatched junction bases numbered 5, after V lost 4 bases and J lost 2 bases. CDR3 size: 15 residues. The CDR3 DNA follows: TGTGCCAGCAGTGTCGACAGGGGGGGAAACTATGGCTACACCTTC. Translation gives CASSVDRGGNYGYTF.

The V call is TRBV11-1, the J call TRBJ2-1, with 13 bases matching TRBD2. The germline V gene has CDR1 SGHAT and CDR2 FQDESV (reference sequence). Trimming cost V 3 bases and J 7 bases; bases outside gene matches: 15. CDR3 length: 19 amino acids. CDR3 nucleotides: TGTGCCAGCAGCTTCGTACCGCGGACTAGCGGGAGAACCCCGAATGAGCAGTTCTTC. Its protein product is CASSFVPRTSGRTPNEQFF.

The J gene is TRBJ1-2, the V gene TRBV6-6; 9 nucleotides align to TRBD1. CDR3 size: 13 residues. Trimming cost V 5 bases and J 4 bases; bases outside gene matches: 2. CDR1 is MNHNY and CDR2 is SVGAGI in the germline V gene (reference sequence). The CDR3 sequence: CASSTQGAYGYTF. The CDR3 DNA is TGTGCCAGCAGTACACAGGGGGCCTATGGCTACACCTTC.

This clonotype was observed a few times. Here the CDR3 reads CASSLDVGGYDTQYF. The CDR3 coding sequence is TGCGCCAGCAGCTTGGACGTAGGGGGGTACGATACGCAGTATTTT. The genes are TRBV5-1 and TRBJ2-3; possibly TRBD1 or TRBD2 for D (6 bases each). Between the trimmed V and J ends, which lost 0 bases and 6 bases, there was a span of 14 bases. Germline CDR1 SGHRS, CDR2 YFSETQ. The CDR3 is made up of 15 amino acids.

This clonotype was counted a few times. The chain recombines TRBV27 with TRBJ2-5; tentatively, D is TRBD2 (6 bases). Trimming pared 4 bases from V and 4 bases from J, leaving 19 bases between. There are 16 residues in the CDR3. Germline-derived CDR1 and CDR2 are MNHEY and SMNVEV (reference sequence). As DNA, the CDR3 is TGTGCCAGCAGTTCTCCGGGGGTGGGGTCCGGAGAGACCCAGTACTTC. Its translation is CASSSPGVGSGETQYF.

Only a few counts were recorded for this clonotype. The rearrangement joins TRBV5-1 to TRBJ2-4, with 9 bases fitting TRBD2. The CDR3 has 15 residues. V was clipped by 0 bases and J by 7 bases; unmatched bases: 5. Looked up from germline, CDR1 is SGHRS and CDR2 is YFSETQ. The CDR3 sequence is CASSLGLAGINIQYF. CDR3 nucleotide sequence: TGCGCCAGCAGCTTGGGGCTAGCGGGGATTAACATTCAGTACTTC.

This sequence joins TRBV27 and TRBJ1-1; D remains ambiguous. Germline CDR1 MNHEY, CDR2 SMNVEV (reference sequence). The V and J ends lost 3 bases and 2 bases respectively, with 22 bases between them. This CDR3 contains 18 residues. CDR3 amino acids: CASSFSPPWEAENTEAFF. The CDR3 region has the DNA TGTGCCAGCAGTTTTTCTCCCCCCTGGGAGGCCGAAAACACTGAAGCTTTCTTT.

This clonotype was seen repeatedly, ten times or more. The chain employs TRBV12-3 or TRBV12-4 and TRBJ1-5, with a weak D call TRBD1 (5 bases). CDR3 length equals 13 residues. V lost 3 bases to trimming and J lost 9 bases, with 12 bases between them. CDR3: CASSLGGLTPQHF. The CDR3 DNA follows: TGTGCCAGCAGTTTGGGGGGGTTAACGCCCCAGCATTTT.

This clonotype was seen a handful of times. This chain links TRBV10-3 with TRBJ2-7, with 13 bases that match TRBD2. Germline loops: CDR1 ENHRY, CDR2 SYGVKD. Germline trimming cut 3 bases from V and 7 bases from J; bases unmatched to any gene: 6. The length of the CDR3 is 15 residues. CDR3 in amino acids: CAISDRTSGSWEQYF. Written as DNA, the CDR3 is TGTGCCATCAGTGATCGGACTAGCGGGAGTTGGGAGCAGTACTTC.

This clonotype was detected ten times or more. The chain combines TRBV25-1 with TRBJ2-7; TRBD1 matches at 8 bases. From germline, CDR1 is MGHDK and CDR2 SYGVNS. The V gene end was trimmed by 4 bases and the J gene end by 1 base; junction bases not matched to a gene: 0. The CDR3 length is 13 residues. CDR3 sequence: CASSGTGSYEQYF. CDR3 DNA sequence: TGTGCCAGCAGTGGGACAGGGTCCTACGAGCAGTACTTC.

This clonotype was seen a handful of times. This chain uses TRBV5-1 with TRBJ2-5, with TRBD2 matching 8 bases. Germline lookup yields CDR1 SGHRS and CDR2 YFSETQ. CDR3 length: 15 residues. Trimming removed 3 bases from V and 4 bases from J; junction bases left unmatched: 8. The CDR3 DNA reads TGCGCCAGCAGCTCGGGGGCGGGAGGAGTAGAGACCCAGTACTTC. Residues: CASSSGAGGVETQYF. Supplemented by reference TRBV5-1 and TRBJ2-5, the full variable domain reads KAGVTQTPRYLIKTRGQQVTLSCSPISGHRSVSWYQQTPGQGLQFLFEYFSETQRNKGNFPGRFSGRQFSNSRSEMNVSTLELGDSALYLCASSSGAGGVETQYFGPGTRLLVL.

A few counts support this clonotype. This CDR3 reads CASSADRGEAFF. The CDR3 nucleotides are TGTGCCAGCAGCGCAGACAGGGGAGAAGCTTTCTTT. V gene TRBV7-6 combines with J gene TRBJ1-1; 8 bases match TRBD1. Germline CDR1 reads SGHVS; CDR2 reads FNYEAQ. The CDR3 consists of 12 residues. V was clipped by 5 bases and J by 8 bases; unmatched bases: 4.